The clone carrying this T cell receptor beta chain has just a few counts. CDR3 size: 15 residues. Per germline, CDR1 SGHTA and CDR2 FQGNSA. The ends lost 1 base at V and 0 bases at J; junction bases unmatched: 1. The data were taken from a study of blood T cell repertoires in COVID-19. TCRdb's copy holds only in-frame clones and misses some; the assay was immunoSEQ multiplex PCR. The sample records under 70,000 clones, 80% to 95% being singletons. The chain carries TRBV7-2 and TRBJ2-7; 9 nucleotides agree with TRBD2. Specimen: peripheral blood. This clonotype was sampled from an elderly man with acute or convalescent COVID-19. In DNA, the CDR3 is TGTGCCAGCAGCTTAGGGACTAGCGTCTCCTACGAGCAGTACTTC. Amino acid sequence: CASSLGTSVSYEQYF.